A single sample gave rise to the 5 T cell receptor beta chains below, sequenced in a study of blood T cell repertoires in COVID-19. This table comes from immunoSEQ multiplex PCR, and its TCRdb copy is limited to in-frame clones, with some not included. Among 55,000 to 75,000 clones listed, around 81% were seen once. The sequencing input was peripheral blood. The origin of the receptors is a man older than 75 with COVID-19, enrolled during active disease.

The CDR3 loop is CASSLGRSVTYEQYV. DNA for the CDR3: TGTGCCAGCAGCTTAGGGAGGAGCGTAACCTACGAGCAGTACGTC. The chain links TRBV11-2 to TRBJ2-7; possibly TRBD2 for D (5 bases). The CDR3 runs to 15 residues. Trimming cost V 1 base and J 2 bases, with 12 bases left between them. CDR1 and CDR2 from the germline V gene are SGHAT and FQNNGV.

This chain links TRBV5-1 with TRBJ1-1, with 9 bases fitting TRBD1. The ends lost 4 bases at V and 1 base at J; junction bases unmatched: 5. Looked up from germline, CDR1 is SGHRS and CDR2 is YFSETQ. The CDR3 loop spans 15 amino acids. The CDR3 DNA reads TGCGCCAGCAGCCGAGAGGACAGGGGGAACACTGAAGCTTTCTTT. Translation: CASSREDRGNTEAFF.

The chain carries TRBV5-1 and TRBJ1-1, with D possibly TRBD1 on 5 matching bases. Germline lookup yields CDR1 SGHRS and CDR2 YFSETQ. The CDR3 has 18 residues. The V and J ends lost 4 bases and 4 bases respectively, with 26 bases between them. Here the CDR3 DNA reads TGCGCCAGCAGCCCCCGAAGGGGTGGAGGGCCGGGGGGCACTGAAGCTTTCTTT. Translation gives CASSPRRGGGPGGTEAFF.

The rearrangement links TRBV6-5 to TRBJ1-6; D unresolved. The CDR3 contains 15 residues. Germline CDR1 MNHEY, CDR2 SVGAGI. V lost 0 bases, J lost 8 bases, and 11 bases lay in between. CDR3 residues: CASSYSKGGYSPLHF. For the CDR3, the DNA is TGTGCCAGCAGTTACTCGAAGGGCGGGTATTCACCCCTCCACTTT.

The rearrangement links TRBV19 to TRBJ2-6; no clear D gene. V lost 5 bases to trimming and J lost 7 bases, with 24 bases between them. The CDR3 has 18 residues. Germline CDR1 reads LNHDA; CDR2 reads SQIVND (reference sequence). CDR3 sequence: CASSALRRRPERANVLTF. CDR3 sequence (DNA): TGTGCCAGTAGTGCCTTGAGGCGGCGGCCCGAAAGAGCCAACGTCCTGACTTTC.